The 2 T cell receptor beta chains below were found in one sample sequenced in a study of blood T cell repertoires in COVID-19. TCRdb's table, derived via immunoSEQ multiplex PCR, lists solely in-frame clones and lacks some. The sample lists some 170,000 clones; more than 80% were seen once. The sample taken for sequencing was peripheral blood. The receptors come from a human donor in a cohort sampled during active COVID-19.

The chain's CDR3 is CASSDSLAPAWYF. In nucleotides, the CDR3 is TGCGCCAGCAGTGATTCCCTAGCGCCAGCGTGGTACTTC. J is TRBJ2-4 and V is TRBV10-1; weak D call: TRBD2 (6 bases). CDR3 length: 13 amino acids. Germline loops: CDR1 WNHNN, CDR2 SYGVQD (reference sequence). The V and J ends lost 3 bases and 15 bases respectively, with 18 bases between them.

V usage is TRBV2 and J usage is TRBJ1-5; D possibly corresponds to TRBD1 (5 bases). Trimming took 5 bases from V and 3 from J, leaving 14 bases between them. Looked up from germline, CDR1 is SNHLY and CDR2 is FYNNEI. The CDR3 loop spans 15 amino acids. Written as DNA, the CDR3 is TGTGCCAGCAGTTACGGGGGTCGTGCCAATCAGCCCCAGCATTTT. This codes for CASSYGGRANQPQHF.